The T cell receptor (beta chain) described here comes from a study of human T cells and chemical hapten exposure. Study-wide context: Small volume differences among pooled libraries mainly caused per-sample TCR yield variation. Study-wide results and limits: Among TCRs, those above 1 in 1000 frequency were unaffected by DPC sensitization.

The time point denotes: healthy volunteer bleed at 6 weeks. Blood, whole and unfractionated, served as the source for total RNA extraction. There are 13 residues in the CDR3. Per germline, CDR1 DFQATT and CDR2 SNEGSKA (reference sequence). TCRdb reprocessed the RACE reads with MiXCR, giving one entry per CDR3 protein. The repertoire has roughly 80,000 distinct CDR3 sequences, 8.6% of them found once; the top ten carry 1.7%. Details on this clonotype: What it recognizes is unknown.

The chain employs TRBV20-1 and TRBJ2-7; a weak D match, TRBD1 (5 bases). The sequenced sample consisted of whole blood. The TCR comes from a female donor in good health. Some clones in this sample may be carry-over from other donors' samples. CDR3 in amino acids: CSFRLDNSYEQYF. CDR3 nucleotides: TGCAGCTTTAGGTTGGACAACTCCTACGAGCAGTACTTC.